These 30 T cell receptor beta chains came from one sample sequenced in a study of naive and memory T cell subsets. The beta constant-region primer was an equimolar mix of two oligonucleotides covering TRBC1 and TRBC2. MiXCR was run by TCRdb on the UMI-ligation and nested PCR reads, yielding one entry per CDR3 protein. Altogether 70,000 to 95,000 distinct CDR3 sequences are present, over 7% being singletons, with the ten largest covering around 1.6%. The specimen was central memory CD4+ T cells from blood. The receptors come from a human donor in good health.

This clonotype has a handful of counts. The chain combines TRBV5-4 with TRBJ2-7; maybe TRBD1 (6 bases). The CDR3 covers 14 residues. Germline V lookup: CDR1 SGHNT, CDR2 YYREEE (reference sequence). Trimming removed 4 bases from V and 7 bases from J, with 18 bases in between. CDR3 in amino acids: CASSRPGTYDEQYF. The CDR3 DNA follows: TGTGCCAGCAGCCGTCCAGGGACATATGATGAGCAGTACTTC. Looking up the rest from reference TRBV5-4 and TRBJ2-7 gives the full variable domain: ETGVTQSPTHLIKTRGQQVTLRCSSQSGHNTVSWYQQALGQGPQFIFQYYREEENGRGNFPPRFSGLQFPNYSSELNVNALELDDSALYLCASSRPGTYDEQYFGPGTRLTVT.

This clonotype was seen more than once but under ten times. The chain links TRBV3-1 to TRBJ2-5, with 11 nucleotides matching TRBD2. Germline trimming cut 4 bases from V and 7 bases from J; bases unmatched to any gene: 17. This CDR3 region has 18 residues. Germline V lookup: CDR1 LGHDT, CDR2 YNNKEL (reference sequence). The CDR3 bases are TGTGCCAGCAGCCCCTACGGATCTAGCGGGAGGACTGGGGGGACCCAGTACTTC. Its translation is CASSPYGSSGRTGGTQYF.

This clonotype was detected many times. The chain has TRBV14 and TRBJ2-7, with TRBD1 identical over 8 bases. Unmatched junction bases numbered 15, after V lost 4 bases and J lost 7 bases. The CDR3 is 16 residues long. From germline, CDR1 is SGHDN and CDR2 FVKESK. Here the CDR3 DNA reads TGTGCCAGCAGCCGAACCGGGACAGGAGAATTTAGAGAGCAGTACTTC. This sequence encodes CASSRTGTGEFREQYF. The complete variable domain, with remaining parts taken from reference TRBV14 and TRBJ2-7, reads EAGVTQFPSHSVIEKGQTVTLRCDPISGHDNLYWYRRVMGKEIKFLLHFVKESKQDESGMPNNRFLAERTGGTYSTLKVQPAELEDSGVYFCASSRTGTGEFREQYFGPGTRLTVT.

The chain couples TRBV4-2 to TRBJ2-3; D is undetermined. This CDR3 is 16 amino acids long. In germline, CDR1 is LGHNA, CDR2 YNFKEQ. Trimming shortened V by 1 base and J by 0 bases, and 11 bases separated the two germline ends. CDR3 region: CASSQGGHGSTDTQYF. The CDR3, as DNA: TGTGCCAGCAGCCAAGGCGGTCACGGTAGCACAGATACGCAGTATTTT.

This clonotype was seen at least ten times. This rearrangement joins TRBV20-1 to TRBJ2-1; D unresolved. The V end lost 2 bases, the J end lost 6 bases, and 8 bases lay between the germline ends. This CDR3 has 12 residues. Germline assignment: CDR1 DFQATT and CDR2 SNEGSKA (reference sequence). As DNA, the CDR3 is TGCAGTGCTAGATCCGAGATCAATGAGCAGTTCTTC. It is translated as CSARSEINEQFF.

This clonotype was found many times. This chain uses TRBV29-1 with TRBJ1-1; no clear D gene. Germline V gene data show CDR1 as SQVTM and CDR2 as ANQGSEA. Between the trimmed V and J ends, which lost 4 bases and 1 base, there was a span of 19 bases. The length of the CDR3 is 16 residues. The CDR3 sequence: CSVARSNDPRNTEAFF. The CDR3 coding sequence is TGCAGCGTTGCCCGCTCTAACGACCCCAGGAACACTGAAGCTTTCTTT.

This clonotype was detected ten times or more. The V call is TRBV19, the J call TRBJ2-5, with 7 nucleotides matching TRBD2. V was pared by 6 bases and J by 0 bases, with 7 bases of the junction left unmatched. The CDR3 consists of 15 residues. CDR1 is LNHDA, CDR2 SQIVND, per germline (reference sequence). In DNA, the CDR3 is TGTGCCAGTAGATTCAGCGGGACCAACCAAGAGACCCAGTACTTC. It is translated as CASRFSGTNQETQYF.

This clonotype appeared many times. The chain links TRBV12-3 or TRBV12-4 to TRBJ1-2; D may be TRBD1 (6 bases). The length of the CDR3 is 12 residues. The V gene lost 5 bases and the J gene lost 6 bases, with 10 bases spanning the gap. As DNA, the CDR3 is TGTGCCAGCAGTAACAGGGTCGATGGCTACACCTTC. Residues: CASSNRVDGYTF.

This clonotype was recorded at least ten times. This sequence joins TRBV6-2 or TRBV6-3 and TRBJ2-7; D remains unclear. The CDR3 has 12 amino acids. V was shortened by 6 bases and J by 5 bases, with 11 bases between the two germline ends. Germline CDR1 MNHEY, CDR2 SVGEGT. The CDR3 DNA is TGTGCCAGCAGCTACCGGACGGACGAGCAGTACTTC. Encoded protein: CASSYRTDEQYF.

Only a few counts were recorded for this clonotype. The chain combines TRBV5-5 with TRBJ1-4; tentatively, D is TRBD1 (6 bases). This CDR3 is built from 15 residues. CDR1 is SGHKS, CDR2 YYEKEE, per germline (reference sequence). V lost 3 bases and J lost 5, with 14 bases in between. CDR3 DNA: TGTGCCAGCAGCTGGGGGCCTGGAGAAAATGAAAAACTGTTTTTT. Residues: CASSWGPGENEKLFF.

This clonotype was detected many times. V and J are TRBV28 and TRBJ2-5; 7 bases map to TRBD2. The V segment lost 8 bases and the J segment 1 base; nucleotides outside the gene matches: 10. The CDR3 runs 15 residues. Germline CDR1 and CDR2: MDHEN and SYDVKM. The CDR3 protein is CASGPGGALQETQYF. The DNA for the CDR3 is TGTGCCAGCGGGCCGGGGGGAGCCCTCCAAGAGACCCAGTACTTC.

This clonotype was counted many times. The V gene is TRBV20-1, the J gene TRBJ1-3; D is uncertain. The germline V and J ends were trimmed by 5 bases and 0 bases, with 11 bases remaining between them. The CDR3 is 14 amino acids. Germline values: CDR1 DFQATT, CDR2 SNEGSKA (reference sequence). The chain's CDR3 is CSAEDGSSGNTIYF. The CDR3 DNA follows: TGCAGTGCTGAAGACGGTAGCTCTGGAAACACCATATATTTT.

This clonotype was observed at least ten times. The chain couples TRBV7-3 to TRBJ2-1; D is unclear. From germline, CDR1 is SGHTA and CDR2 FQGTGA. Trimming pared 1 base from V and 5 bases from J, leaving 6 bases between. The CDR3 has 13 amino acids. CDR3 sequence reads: CASSLNSHNEQFF. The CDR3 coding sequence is TGTGCCAGCAGCTTAAATTCACACAATGAGCAGTTCTTC.

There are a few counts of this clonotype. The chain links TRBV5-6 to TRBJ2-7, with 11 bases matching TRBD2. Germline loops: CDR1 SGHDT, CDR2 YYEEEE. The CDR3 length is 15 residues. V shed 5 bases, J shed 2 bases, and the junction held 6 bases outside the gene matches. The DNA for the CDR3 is TGTGCCAGCAGTTCAACTAGCGGGAGCCCCTACGAGCAGTACTTC. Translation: CASSSTSGSPYEQYF.

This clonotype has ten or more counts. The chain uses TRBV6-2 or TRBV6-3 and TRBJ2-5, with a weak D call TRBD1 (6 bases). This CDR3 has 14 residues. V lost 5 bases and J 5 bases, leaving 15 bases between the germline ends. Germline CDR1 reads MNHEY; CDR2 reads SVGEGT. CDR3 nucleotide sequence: TGTGCCAGCAGTCCCAGAACAGGGTTGGAGACCCAGTACTTC. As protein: CASSPRTGLETQYF.

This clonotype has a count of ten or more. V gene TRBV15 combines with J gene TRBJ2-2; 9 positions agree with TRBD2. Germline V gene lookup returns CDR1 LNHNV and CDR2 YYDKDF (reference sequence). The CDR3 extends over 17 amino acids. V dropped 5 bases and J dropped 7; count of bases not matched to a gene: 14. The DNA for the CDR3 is TGTGCCACCAGCGGCCTCCCGGGACTAGCTTTGGTCGGGGAGCTGTTTTTT. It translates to CATSGLPGLALVGELFF.

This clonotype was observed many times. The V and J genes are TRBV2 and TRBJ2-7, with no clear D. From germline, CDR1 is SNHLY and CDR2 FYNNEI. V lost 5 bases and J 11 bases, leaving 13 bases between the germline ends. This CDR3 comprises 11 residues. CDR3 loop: CASSPERTEYF. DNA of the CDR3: TGTGCCAGCAGTCCCGAGAGGACGGAGTACTTC.

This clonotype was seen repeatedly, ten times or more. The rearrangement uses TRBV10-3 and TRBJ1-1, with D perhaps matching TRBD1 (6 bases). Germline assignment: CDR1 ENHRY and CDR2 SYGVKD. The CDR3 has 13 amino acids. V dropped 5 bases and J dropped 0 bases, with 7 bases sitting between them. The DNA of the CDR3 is TGTGCCATCAGTCAGGGGTTGAACACTGAAGCTTTCTTT. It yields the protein CAISQGLNTEAFF.

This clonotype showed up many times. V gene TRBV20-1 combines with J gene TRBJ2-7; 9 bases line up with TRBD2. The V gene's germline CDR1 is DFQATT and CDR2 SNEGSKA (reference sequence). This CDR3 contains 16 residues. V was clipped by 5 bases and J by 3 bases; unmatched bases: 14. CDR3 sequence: CSAGLRPGTSYYEQYF. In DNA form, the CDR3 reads TGCAGTGCTGGCCTCCGTCCCGGGACTAGCTACTACGAGCAGTACTTC.

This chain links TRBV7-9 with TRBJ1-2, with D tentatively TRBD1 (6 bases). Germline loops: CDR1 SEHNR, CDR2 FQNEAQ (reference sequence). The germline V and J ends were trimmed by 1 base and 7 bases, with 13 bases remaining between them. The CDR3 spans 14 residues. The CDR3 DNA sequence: TGTGCCAGCAGCTTAGGATTACAGGGACCTGGCTACACCTTC. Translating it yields CASSLGLQGPGYTF. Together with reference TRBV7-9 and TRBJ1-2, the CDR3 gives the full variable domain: DTGVSQNPRHKITKRGQNVTFRCDPISEHNRLYWYRQTLGQGPEFLTYFQNEAQLEKSRLLSDRFSAERPKGSFSTLEIQRTEQGDSAMYLCASSLGLQGPGYTFGSGTRLTVV.

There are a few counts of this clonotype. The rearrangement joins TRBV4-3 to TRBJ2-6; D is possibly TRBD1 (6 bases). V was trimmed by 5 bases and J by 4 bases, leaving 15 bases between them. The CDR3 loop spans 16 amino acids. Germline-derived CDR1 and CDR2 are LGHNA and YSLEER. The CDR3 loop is CASSETGPGGANVLTF. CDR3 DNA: TGCGCCAGCAGCGAGACAGGTCCGGGGGGGGCCAACGTCCTGACTTTC.

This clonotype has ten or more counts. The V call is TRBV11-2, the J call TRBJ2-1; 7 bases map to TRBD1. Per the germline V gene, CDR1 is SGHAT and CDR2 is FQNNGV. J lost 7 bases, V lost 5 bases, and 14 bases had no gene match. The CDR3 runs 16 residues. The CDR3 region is CASSLKKGAQWNEQFF. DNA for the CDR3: TGTGCCAGCAGCCTCAAAAAGGGGGCGCAATGGAATGAGCAGTTCTTC.

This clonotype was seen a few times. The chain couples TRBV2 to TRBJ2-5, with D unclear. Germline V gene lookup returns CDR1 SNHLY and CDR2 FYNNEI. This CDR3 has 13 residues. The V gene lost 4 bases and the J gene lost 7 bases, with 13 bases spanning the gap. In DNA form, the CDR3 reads TGTGCCAGCAGTGTAGGGCAGGCCTCGACCCAGTACTTC. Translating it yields CASSVGQASTQYF.

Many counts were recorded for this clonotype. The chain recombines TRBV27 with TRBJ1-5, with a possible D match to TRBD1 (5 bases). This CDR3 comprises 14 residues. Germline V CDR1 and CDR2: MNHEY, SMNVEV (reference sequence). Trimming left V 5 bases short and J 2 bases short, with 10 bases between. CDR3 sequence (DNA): TGTGCCAGCAGTATGGGGCAGCGCAATCAGCCCCAGCATTTT. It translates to CASSMGQRNQPQHF.

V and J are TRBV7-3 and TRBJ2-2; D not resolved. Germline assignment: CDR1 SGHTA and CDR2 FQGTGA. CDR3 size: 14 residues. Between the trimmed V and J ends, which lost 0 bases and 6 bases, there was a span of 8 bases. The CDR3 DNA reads TGTGCCAGCAGCTTAACTGTCCAGGCCGGGGAGCTGTTTTTT. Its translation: CASSLTVQAGELFF.

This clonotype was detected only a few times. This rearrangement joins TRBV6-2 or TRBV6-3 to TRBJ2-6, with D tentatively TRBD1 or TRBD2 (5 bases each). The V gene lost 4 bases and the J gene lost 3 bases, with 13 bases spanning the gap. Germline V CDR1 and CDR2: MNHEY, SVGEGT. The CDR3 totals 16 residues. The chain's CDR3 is CASSFEGFLGANVLTF. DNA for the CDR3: TGTGCCAGCAGTTTTGAGGGGTTTCTTGGGGCCAACGTCCTGACTTTC.

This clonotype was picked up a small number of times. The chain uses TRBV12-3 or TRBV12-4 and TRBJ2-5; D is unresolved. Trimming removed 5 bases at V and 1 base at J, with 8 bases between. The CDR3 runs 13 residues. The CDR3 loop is CASSPQIQETQYF. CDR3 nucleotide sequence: TGTGCCAGCAGTCCCCAGATCCAAGAGACCCAGTACTTC.

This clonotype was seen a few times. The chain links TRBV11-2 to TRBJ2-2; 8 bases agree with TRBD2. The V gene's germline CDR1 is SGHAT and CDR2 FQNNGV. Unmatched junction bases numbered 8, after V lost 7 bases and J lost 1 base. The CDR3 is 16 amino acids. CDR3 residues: CASKLGAGGNTGELFF. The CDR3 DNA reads TGTGCCAGCAAACTGGGGGCGGGAGGGAACACCGGGGAGCTGTTTTTT.

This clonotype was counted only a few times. The CDR3 is CASRRQGTLNEQFF. In DNA form, the CDR3 reads TGTGCCAGCAGGAGACAGGGTACCCTCAATGAGCAGTTCTTC. The V call is TRBV2, the J call TRBJ2-1, with 7 bases matching TRBD1. The germline gives CDR1 SNHLY, CDR2 FYNNEI. The ends lost 6 bases at V and 6 bases at J; junction bases unmatched: 8. This CDR3 contains 14 residues.

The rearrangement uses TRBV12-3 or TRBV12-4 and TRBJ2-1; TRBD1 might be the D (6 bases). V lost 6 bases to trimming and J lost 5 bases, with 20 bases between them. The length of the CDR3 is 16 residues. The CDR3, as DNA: TGTGCCAGCAGATCCCTGACAGGAATCCCTAACAATGAGCAGTTCTTC. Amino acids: CASRSLTGIPNNEQFF.